These 8 T cell receptor beta chains were all obtained from the same sample, sequenced in a study of cytomegalovirus exposure and HLA in healthy donors (dated by TCRdb to 2016 to 2017). Library construction relied on the immunoSEQ multiplex PCR assay. For the multiplex PCR, a mixture combining 60 forward primers for TCR Vbeta segments and 13 reverse primers for TCR Jbeta segments was used. TCRdb provides this immuneACCESS table in a form limited to in-frame rearrangements. Some clones are lacking; in checked studies, under half of them reflect an unresolved V gene, and why the rest are absent is not known. The sample table shows tens of thousands of clones, and 78% are seen once. The ten most abundant clones make up roughly 2.5% of the sample. Specimen: PBMCs. The receptors come from a male donor in good health and CMV-seropositive.

The chain recombines TRBV5-1 with TRBJ1-1; possibly TRBD1 for D (6 bases). Between the trimmed V and J ends, which lost 1 base and 4 bases, there was a span of 17 bases. CDR3 length: 16 residues. Per germline, CDR1 SGHRS and CDR2 YFSETQ. The CDR3 loop is CASSLKGGAPGTEAFF. The CDR3 region has the DNA TGCGCCAGCAGCTTGAAAGGGGGAGCTCCGGGCACTGAAGCTTTCTTT.

This clone occurred once. This sequence joins TRBV27 and TRBJ2-3; D gene unclear. The CDR3 loop spans 13 amino acids. In germline, CDR1 is MNHEY, CDR2 SMNVEV (reference sequence). The germline V and J ends were trimmed by 4 bases and 5 bases, with 10 bases remaining between them. The DNA of the CDR3 is TGTGCCAGCAGTTCCTATCCCATAGATACGCAGTATTTT. This gives the protein CASSSYPIDTQYF.

The V gene is TRBV6-1, the J gene TRBJ1-4; the D gene is possibly TRBD1 (6 bases). Germline values: CDR1 MNHNS, CDR2 SASEGT. V shed 4 bases and J shed 3 bases, with 18 bases lying between them. This CDR3 region has 17 residues. In DNA form, the CDR3 reads TGTGCCAGCAGTGCAGGGGCAGGGGTGCGTTCTAATGAAAAACTGTTTTTT. As protein: CASSAGAGVRSNEKLFF.

The chain couples TRBV6-5 to TRBJ2-7; possible D gene TRBD1, 6 bases. Per germline, CDR1 MNHEY and CDR2 SVGAGI. CDR3 length equals 12 residues. Trimming shortened V by 8 bases and J by 7 bases, and 15 bases separated the two germline ends. The CDR3 spells CASSRTDKEQYF. The CDR3 DNA sequence: TGTGCCAGCTCCAGGACAGACAAAGAGCAGTACTTC.

The chain links TRBV7-6 to TRBJ1-3, with TRBD1 as a possible D gene (5 bases). Germline V gene sequence: CDR1 SGHVS, CDR2 FNYEAQ. The CDR3 extends over 14 amino acids. Trimming took off 4 bases at V and 2 bases at J, with 9 bases between the two ends. The CDR3, as DNA: TGTGCCAGCAGCTCGACAGCTCCTGGAAACACCATATATTTT. Translation gives CASSSTAPGNTIYF.

The chain joins TRBV7-2 to TRBJ2-5, with D uncertain. This CDR3 is 14 amino acids long. Per the germline V gene, CDR1 is SGHTA and CDR2 is FQGNSA. V shed 2 bases and J shed 2 bases, with 9 bases lying between them. DNA of the CDR3: TGTGCCAGCAGCTTATCAACTGTACAAGAGACCCAGTACTTC. This gives the protein CASSLSTVQETQYF. Filled out from reference TRBV7-2 and TRBJ2-5, the complete variable domain reads GAGVSQSPSNKVTEKGKDVELRCDPISGHTALYWYRQSLGQGLEFLIYFQGNSAPDKSGLPSDRFSAERTGGSVSTLTIQRTQQEDSAVYLCASSLSTVQETQYFGPGTRLLVL.

This clone turned up a few times. This rearrangement joins TRBV6-5 to TRBJ2-1, with D possibly TRBD2 on 5 matching bases. Between the trimmed V and J ends, which lost 1 base and 5 bases, there was a span of 6 bases. The CDR3 is made up of 13 amino acids. CDR1 and CDR2 (germline): MNHEY, SVGAGI. For the CDR3, the DNA is TGTGCCAGCAGTTACTTCGGGGACAATGAGCAGTTCTTC. Translated, it gives CASSYFGDNEQFF.

This chain joins TRBV27 and TRBJ2-7; 8 bases align to TRBD2. Germline CDR1 MNHEY, CDR2 SMNVEV (reference sequence). With 0 bases clipped from V and 3 bases from J, the junction kept 7 bases outside the gene matches. CDR3 length equals 16 residues. The CDR3 spells CASSLSRGAGDYEQYF. The CDR3 bases are TGTGCCAGCAGTTTATCCCGAGGAGCGGGAGACTACGAGCAGTACTTC.